A single sample is the source of the 7 T cell receptor beta chains below, sequenced in a study of identical twins. MiXCR was run by TCRdb on the 5' RACE reads, yielding one entry per CDR3 protein. The repertoire holds a few hundred thousand distinct CDR3 sequences, with about 11% as singletons. The specimen was memory T cells sorted from blood. Receptor source: a man aged 45-60 years in good health.

The table lists this clonotype with many counts. This chain's CDR3 is CASSPRVNTEAFF. The CDR3 bases are TGTGCCAGCAGTCCCAGGGTTAACACTGAAGCTTTCTTT. The J gene is TRBJ1-1, the V gene TRBV12-3 or TRBV12-4; D is possibly TRBD1 (5 bases). The CDR3 totals 13 residues. V dropped 5 bases and J dropped 2 bases, with 9 bases sitting between them.

This clonotype was recorded a few times. Here the CDR3 reads CSAHRGYDGYTF. DNA of the CDR3: TGCAGTGCTCACCGGGGGTACGACGGCTACACCTTC. The chain joins TRBV20-1 to TRBJ1-2, with D tentatively TRBD1 (5 bases). The CDR3 contains 12 residues. Germline values: CDR1 DFQATT, CDR2 SNEGSKA (reference sequence). V shed 5 bases and J shed 8 bases, with 15 bases lying between them.

This clonotype was detected a few times. The J gene is TRBJ2-5, the V gene TRBV7-9; the D gene is possibly TRBD1 (6 bases). The CDR3 runs 12 residues. Germline-derived CDR1 and CDR2 are SEHNR and FQNEAQ (reference sequence). The ends were cut back, 8 bases at V and 5 bases at J, with 12 bases in the middle. The CDR3 loop reads CASSRTVETQYF. Written as DNA, the CDR3 is TGTGCCAGCTCCCGGACAGTGGAGACCCAGTACTTC.

The J gene is TRBJ2-2, the V gene TRBV7-2; possibly TRBD1 for D (6 bases). Trimming left V 1 base short and J 6 bases short, with 9 bases between. This CDR3 has 14 amino acids. Germline V CDR1 and CDR2: SGHTA, FQGNSA. The CDR3 coding sequence is TGTGCCAGCAGCTTAGTGGACAGAGCCGGGGAGCTGTTTTTT. It codes for CASSLVDRAGELFF.

This clonotype was detected ten times or more. The CDR3 here is CASSSGTDNTGELFF. Here the CDR3 DNA reads TGCGCCAGCAGCTCCGGGACAGACAACACCGGGGAGCTGTTTTTT. The rearrangement joins TRBV5-1 to TRBJ2-2, with 7 bases fitting TRBD1. This CDR3 spans 15 amino acids. Germline lookup yields CDR1 SGHRS and CDR2 YFSETQ. Trimming removed 3 bases from V and 2 bases from J; junction bases left unmatched: 4.

This clonotype was recorded at least ten times. The chain combines TRBV20-1 with TRBJ2-4; 8 bases fit TRBD2. The CDR3 has 17 residues. J lost 8 bases, V lost 3 bases, and 18 bases had no gene match. Germline values: CDR1 DFQATT, CDR2 SNEGSKA (reference sequence). Here the CDR3 reads CSARKSLLAVIADIQYF. CDR3 sequence (DNA): TGCAGTGCTAGGAAAAGTTTACTAGCGGTAATTGCGGACATTCAGTACTTC.

This rearrangement joins TRBV10-3 to TRBJ1-5, with a tentative D call TRBD1 (5 bases). CDR3 length: 13 amino acids. The germline gives CDR1 ENHRY, CDR2 SYGVKD. V dropped 2 bases and J dropped 5 bases, with 7 bases sitting between them. For the CDR3, the DNA is TGTGCCATCAGTGAGGGGGCTGATCAGCCCCAGCATTTT. Translating gives CAISEGADQPQHF.